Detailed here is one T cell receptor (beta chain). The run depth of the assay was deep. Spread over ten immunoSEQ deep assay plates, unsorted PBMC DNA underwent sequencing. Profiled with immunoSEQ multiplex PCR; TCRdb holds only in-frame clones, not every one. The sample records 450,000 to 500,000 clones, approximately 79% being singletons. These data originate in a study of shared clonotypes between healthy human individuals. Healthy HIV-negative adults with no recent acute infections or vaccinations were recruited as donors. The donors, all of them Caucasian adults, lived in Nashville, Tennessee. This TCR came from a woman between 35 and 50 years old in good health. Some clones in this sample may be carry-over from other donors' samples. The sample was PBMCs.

This CDR3 reads CASSIGIAVTYEQYF. DNA of the CDR3: TGTGCCAGTAGTATTGGGATAGCGGTAACCTACGAGCAGTACTTC. The V and J genes are TRBV19 and TRBJ2-7; the D gene is possibly TRBD2 (6 bases). The V end lost 3 bases, the J end lost 2 bases, and 14 bases lay between the germline ends. There are 15 residues in the CDR3. Germline CDR1 reads LNHDA; CDR2 reads SQIVND (reference sequence).